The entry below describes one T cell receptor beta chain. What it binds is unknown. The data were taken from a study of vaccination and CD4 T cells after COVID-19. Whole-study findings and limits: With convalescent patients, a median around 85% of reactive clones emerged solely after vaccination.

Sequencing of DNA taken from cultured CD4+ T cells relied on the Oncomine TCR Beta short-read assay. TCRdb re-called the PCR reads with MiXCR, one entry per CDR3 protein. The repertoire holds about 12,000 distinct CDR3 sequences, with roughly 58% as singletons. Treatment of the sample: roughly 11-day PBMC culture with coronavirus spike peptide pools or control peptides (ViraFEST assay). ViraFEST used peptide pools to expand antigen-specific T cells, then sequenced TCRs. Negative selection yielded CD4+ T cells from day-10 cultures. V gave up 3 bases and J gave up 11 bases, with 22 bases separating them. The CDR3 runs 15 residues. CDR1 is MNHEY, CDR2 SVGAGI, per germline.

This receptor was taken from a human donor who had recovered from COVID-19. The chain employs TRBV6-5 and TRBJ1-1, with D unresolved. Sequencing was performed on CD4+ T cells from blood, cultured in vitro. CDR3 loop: CASSYDAVNFWRAFF. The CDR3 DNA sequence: TGTGCCAGCAGTTATGACGCGGTGAACTTCTGGCGGGCTTTCTTT.